The rows below give T cell receptor beta chains drawn from one sample of a study of T cell responses to AZD1222 COVID-19 vaccine. TCRdb keeps only in-frame clones here, not all; method: immunoSEQ multiplex PCR. The data hold some 100,000 clones, with more than 75% observed a single time. The source material was peripheral blood, sampled 28 days after the second AZD1222 dose. Receptors were obtained from an adult who received the AZD1222 COVID-19 vaccine. Both conserved end residues are part of each CDR3. The D gene is left open where the match is weak. Clone size is stated in some rows and not others, as once, few, many or a class when expanded.

V: TRBV15; size: -; J: TRBJ2-7; D: TRBD1; CDR3: CATSRERTGSSYEQYF; DNA: TGTGCCACCAGCAGAGAGCGGACAGGAAGCTCCTACGAGCAGTACTTC
V: TRBV5-1; size: -; J: TRBJ2-2; D: -; CDR3: CASSLDRPNTGELFF; DNA: TGCGCCAGCAGCTTGGACAGGCCGAACACCGGGGAGCTGTTTTTT
V: TRBV28; size: -; J: TRBJ2-3; D: -; CDR3: CASSTPGKDTQYF; DNA: TGTGCCAGCAGTACCCCTGGGAAAGATACGCAGTATTTT
V: TRBV7-8; size: -; J: TRBJ1-3; D: TRBD1; CDR3: CASSPDRGLRYTIYF; DNA: TGTGCCAGCAGCCCTGACAGGGGCCTGAGATACACCATATATTTT
V: TRBV19; size: once; J: TRBJ2-2; D: -; CDR3: CASSIRPGELFF; DNA: TGTGCCAGTAGTATCCGGCCGGGGGAGCTGTTTTTT
V: TRBV30; size: -; J: TRBJ2-7; D: -; CDR3: CAGARGGLYEQYF; DNA: TGTGCCGGCGCAAGGGGGGGACTCTACGAGCAGTACTTC
V: TRBV21-1; size: -; J: TRBJ1-1; D: -; CDR3: CASTTGSDRTTEAFF; DNA: TGTGCCAGCACCACCGGATCCGACAGAACCACTGAAGCTTTCTTT
V: TRBV12-3/TRBV12-4; size: -; J: TRBJ1-1; D: -; CDR3: CAIGGARNTEAFF; DNA: TGTGCCATAGGGGGGGCGAGGAACACTGAAGCTTTCTTT
V: TRBV5-6; size: once; J: TRBJ1-1; D: -; CDR3: CASSPLGDSWGTEAFF; DNA: TGTGCCAGCAGCCCCTTAGGGGACTCATGGGGCACTGAAGCTTTCTTT
V: TRBV7-3; size: -; J: TRBJ1-2; D: TRBD1; CDR3: CASSPGQGNHGYTF; DNA: TGTGCCAGCAGTCCGGGACAGGGTAATCATGGCTACACCTTC
V: TRBV6-5; size: -; J: TRBJ1-2; D: -; CDR3: CASSYREAKGYGYTF; DNA: TGTGCCAGCAGTTACCGAGAGGCGAAAGGCTATGGCTACACCTTC
V: TRBV28; size: few; J: TRBJ1-6; D: -; CDR3: CASSLRSPYSPLHF; DNA: TGTGCCAGCAGTTTACGCAGCCCTTATTCACCCCTCCACTTT
V: TRBV7-2; size: few; J: TRBJ1-2; D: TRBD1; CDR3: CASSYRQGEGGYTF; DNA: TGTGCCAGCAGTTACCGACAGGGTGAGGGAGGCTACACCTTC
V: TRBV2; size: few; J: TRBJ1-4; D: -; CDR3: CASSGTGFVREKLFF; DNA: TGTGCCAGCAGTGGCACAGGGTTCGTACGGGAAAAACTGTTTTTT
V: TRBV7-2; size: once; J: TRBJ1-1; D: -; CDR3: CASSSQPGQRFNTEAFF; DNA: TGTGCCAGCAGCTCCCAACCTGGACAAAGATTCAACACTGAAGCTTTCTTT
V: TRBV28; size: -; J: TRBJ1-2; D: TRBD1; CDR3: CASSPGTVNYGYTF; DNA: TGTGCCAGCAGTCCCGGGACAGTCAACTATGGCTACACCTTC
V: TRBV19; size: few; J: TRBJ2-7; D: TRBD2; CDR3: CASMQAGVSYEQYF; DNA: TGTGCCAGTATGCAAGCGGGAGTATCCTACGAGCAGTACTTC
V: TRBV29-1; size: -; J: TRBJ2-7; D: TRBD1; CDR3: CSVEAQGGDYEQYF; DNA: TGCAGCGTTGAAGCACAGGGGGGAGACTACGAGCAGTACTTC
V: TRBV15; size: -; J: TRBJ1-2; D: -; CDR3: CATSREAQDYGYTF; DNA: TGTGCCACCAGCAGAGAGGCCCAAGACTATGGCTACACCTTC
V: TRBV2; size: -; J: TRBJ2-3; D: -; CDR3: CATRRWTTNKEDTQYF; DNA: TGTGCCACCCGCCGATGGACTACCAACAAGGAAGATACGCAGTATTTT
V: TRBV19; size: -; J: TRBJ1-2; D: TRBD1; CDR3: CASSTDRGANYGYTF; DNA: TGTGCCAGTAGTACAGACAGGGGAGCTAACTATGGCTACACCTTC
V: TRBV11-3; size: -; J: TRBJ2-5; D: -; CDR3: CASSFGDQETQYF; DNA: TGTGCCAGCAGCTTCGGGGACCAGGAGACCCAGTACTTC
V: TRBV7-8; size: -; J: TRBJ1-2; D: -; CDR3: CASSPGQPHIPRIYGYTF; DNA: TGTGCCAGCAGCCCCGGACAGCCTCACATCCCGAGGATATATGGCTACACCTTC
V: TRBV12-3/TRBV12-4; size: -; J: TRBJ2-7; D: -; CDR3: CASSLSRFEQYF; DNA: TGTGCCAGCAGCCTATCTAGGTTCGAGCAGTACTTC
V: TRBV24-1; size: -; J: TRBJ2-1; D: -; CDR3: CATSDLRGGNEQFF; DNA: TGTGCCACCAGTGATTTGCGAGGAGGGAATGAGCAGTTCTTC
V: TRBV11-1; size: -; J: TRBJ2-2; D: -; CDR3: CASSLDSGTGELFF; DNA: TGTGCCAGCAGCTTAGATTCTGGGACCGGGGAGCTGTTTTTT
V: TRBV14; size: -; J: TRBJ2-1; D: TRBD2; CDR3: CASSTLGGYNEQFF; DNA: TGTGCCAGCAGCACCCTGGGGGGGTACAATGAGCAGTTCTTC
V: TRBV7-9; size: -; J: TRBJ1-2; D: -; CDR3: CASSLARGSNYGYTF; DNA: TGTGCCAGCAGCTTAGCCCGAGGGTCGAACTATGGCTACACCTTC
V: TRBV4-2; size: -; J: TRBJ1-1; D: -; CDR3: CASSQPARQGTEGAFF; DNA: TGTGCCAGCAGCCAGCCTGCCCGGCAGGGCACCGAGGGAGCTTTCTTT
V: TRBV6-5; size: -; J: TRBJ1-2; D: -; CDR3: CASSPWRQTYGYTF; DNA: TGTGCCAGCAGCCCCTGGCGACAGACATATGGCTACACCTTC
V: TRBV28; size: -; J: TRBJ1-2; D: -; CDR3: CASSFRVGYTF; DNA: TGTGCCAGCAGTTTCAGGGTTGGCTACACCTTC
V: TRBV7-2; size: -; J: TRBJ1-3; D: TRBD1; CDR3: CASSRDRAGNTIYF; DNA: TGTGCCAGCAGCCGGGACAGGGCTGGAAACACCATATATTTT
V: TRBV27; size: -; J: TRBJ2-5; D: TRBD1; CDR3: CASSPLAQGARNGGTQYF; DNA: TGTGCCAGCAGTCCTCTGGCTCAGGGGGCAAGGAATGGGGGGACCCAGTACTTC
V: TRBV5-1; size: -; J: TRBJ2-2; D: TRBD2; CDR3: CASSLAGGHTGELFF; DNA: TGCGCCAGCAGCTTGGCGGGGGGGCACACCGGGGAGCTGTTTTTT
V: TRBV6-4; size: few; J: TRBJ1-1; D: -; CDR3: CASSATEANTEAFF; DNA: TGTGCCAGCAGTGCGACCGAGGCGAACACTGAAGCTTTCTTT
V: TRBV28; size: few; J: TRBJ2-7; D: -; CDR3: CASSPRVGSTSPSRRLEQYF; DNA: TGTGCCAGCAGTCCCCGGGTCGGGTCAACTAGTCCCTCCCGCAGACTCGAGCAGTACTTC
V: TRBV11-2; size: -; J: TRBJ2-5; D: -; CDR3: CASSFTDMGETQYF; DNA: TGTGCCAGCAGCTTTACAGATATGGGGGAGACCCAGTACTTC
V: TRBV4-2; size: few; J: TRBJ2-1; D: TRBD2; CDR3: CASSQDPSGGDNEQFF; DNA: TGTGCCAGCAGCCAAGACCCTAGCGGGGGGGACAATGAGCAGTTCTTC
V: TRBV5-1; size: -; J: TRBJ1-5; D: -; CDR3: CASSLIPNSNQPQHF; DNA: TGCGCCAGCAGCTTAATCCCCAATAGCAATCAGCCCCAGCATTTT
V: TRBV28; size: once; J: TRBJ2-4; D: -; CDR3: CASSLWDTIAKNIQYF; DNA: TGTGCCAGCAGTTTGTGGGACACCATAGCCAAAAACATTCAGTACTTC
V: TRBV7-2; size: -; J: TRBJ1-5; D: -; CDR3: CASSSLGPGRDSNQPQHF; DNA: TGTGCCAGCAGCAGCTTAGGGCCCGGGAGGGATAGCAATCAGCCCCAGCATTTT
V: TRBV19; size: -; J: TRBJ1-6; D: -; CDR3: CASSIRRDRLGSPLHF; DNA: TGTGCCAGTAGTATTAGGAGGGACCGGCTCGGTTCACCCCTCCACTTT
V: TRBV4-2; size: -; J: TRBJ2-7; D: TRBD2; CDR3: CASSQGTGGGFYEQYF; DNA: TGTGCCAGCAGCCAGGGTACCGGGGGGGGATTCTACGAGCAGTACTTC
V: TRBV4-2; size: -; J: TRBJ2-1; D: -; CDR3: CASRLGLDSYNEQFF; DNA: TGTGCCAGCCGGCTTGGGTTGGACTCCTACAATGAGCAGTTCTTC
V: TRBV5-8; size: -; J: TRBJ1-1; D: -; CDR3: CASSLLPRPLNTEAFF; DNA: TGTGCCAGCAGCTTATTACCCCGGCCTTTGAACACTGAAGCTTTCTTT
V: TRBV5-6; size: few; J: TRBJ1-3; D: -; CDR3: CASSLVAGADSGNTIYF; DNA: TGTGCCAGCAGCTTGGTCGCAGGGGCCGACTCTGGAAACACCATATATTTT
V: TRBV30; size: -; J: TRBJ1-5; D: -; CDR3: CAWSKGHLPEAQHF; DNA: TGTGCCTGGTCCAAAGGGCACCTACCAGAGGCCCAGCATTTT
V: TRBV27; size: -; J: TRBJ1-6; D: -; CDR3: CASSWRGYSPLHF; DNA: TGTGCCAGCAGTTGGCGAGGGTATTCACCCCTCCACTTT
V: TRBV10-3; size: once; J: TRBJ2-1; D: TRBD2; CDR3: CAISEERDFQQFF; DNA: TGTGCCATCAGCGAGGAGCGGGACTTTCAGCAGTTCTTC